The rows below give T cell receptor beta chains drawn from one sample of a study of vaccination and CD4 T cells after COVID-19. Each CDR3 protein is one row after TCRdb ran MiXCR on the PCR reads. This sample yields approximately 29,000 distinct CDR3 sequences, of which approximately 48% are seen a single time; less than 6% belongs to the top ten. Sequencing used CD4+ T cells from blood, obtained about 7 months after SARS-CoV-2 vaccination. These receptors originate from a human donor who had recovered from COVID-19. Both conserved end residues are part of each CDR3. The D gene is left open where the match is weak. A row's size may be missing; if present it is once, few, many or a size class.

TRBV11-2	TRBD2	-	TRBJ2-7	TGTGCCAGCAGCTTTGGGGCGGGGGGCGAGCAGTACTTC	CASSFGAGGEQYF
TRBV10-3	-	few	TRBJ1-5	TGTGCCATCAGGCCGGACGGCAATCAGCCCCAGCATTTT	CAIRPDGNQPQHF
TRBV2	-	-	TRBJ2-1	TGTGCCAGCATCGCGAGTAGCTCCTACAATGAGCAGTTCTTC	CASIASSSYNEQFF
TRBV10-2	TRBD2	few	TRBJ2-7	TGCGCCAGCAGTGAGCAGCTGCGGGCTAGCGGGAGGGGTGACGAGCAGTACTTC	CASSEQLRASGRGDEQYF
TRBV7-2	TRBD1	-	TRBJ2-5	TGTGCCAGCAGCTTGGCAGGGGGCCGCGAAGAGACCCAGTACTTC	CASSLAGGREETQYF
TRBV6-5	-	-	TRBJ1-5	TGTGCCAGCAGTTACTCGGTTGATCAGCCCCAGCATTTT	CASSYSVDQPQHF
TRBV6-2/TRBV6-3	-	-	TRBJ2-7	TGTGCCAGCAGTTCCCCCCGGGGAGGCTACGAGCAGTACTTC	CASSSPRGGYEQYF
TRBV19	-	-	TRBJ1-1	TGTGCCAGTATCGCAGGGTATTACGTGACAAAAGCTTTCTTT	CASIAGYYVTKAFF
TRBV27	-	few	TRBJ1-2	TGTGCCAGCAGTTTCGGGGACGGATATGGCTACACCTTC	CASSFGDGYGYTF
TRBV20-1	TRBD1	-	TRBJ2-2	TGCAGGGGACAGGGCGGGACCGGGGAGCTGTTTTTT	CRGQGGTGELFF
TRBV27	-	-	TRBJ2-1	TGTGCCAGCAGTTGGACGGCCTCCTACAATGAGCAGTTCTTC	CASSWTASYNEQFF
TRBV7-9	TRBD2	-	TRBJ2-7	TGTGCCAGCAGCTTAGTATATTTGGGGACTAGCATTGGGGGATCGGACGAGCAGTACTTC	CASSLVYLGTSIGGSDEQYF
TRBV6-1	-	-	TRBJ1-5	TGTGCCAGGTACAAGGGGGGCAATAGCAATCAGCCCCAGCATTTT	CARYKGGNSNQPQHF
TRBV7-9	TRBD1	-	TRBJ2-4	TGTGCCAGCAGCCCGACAGGGGGGACCAAAAACATTCAGTACTTC	CASSPTGGTKNIQYF
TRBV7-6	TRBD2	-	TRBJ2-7	TGTGCCAGCAGCGCCGAGACTAGCGGGAGAGCCTACGAGCAGTACTTC	CASSAETSGRAYEQYF
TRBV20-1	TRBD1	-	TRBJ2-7	TGCAGTGCTGGGGACAGGGGTTTGTACGAGCAGTACTTC	CSAGDRGLYEQYF
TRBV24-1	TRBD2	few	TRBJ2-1	TGTGCCACCAGTGATGACACTACTAGCGGGAGGTCCTATGAGCAGTTCTTC	CATSDDTTSGRSYEQFF
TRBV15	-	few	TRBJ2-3	TGTGCCACCAGCAGAGGGAGGTTCGGGTTTAACACAGATACGCAGTATTTT	CATSRGRFGFNTDTQYF
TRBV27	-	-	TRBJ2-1	TGTGCCAGCAGCCGCGCCGGGACTCCTGAGCAGTTCTTC	CASSRAGTPEQFF
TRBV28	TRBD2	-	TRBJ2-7	TGTGCCAGCAGGACCATTAGAGGTGGCGGGAGGCTGAGAGACGAGCAGTACTTC	CASRTIRGGGRLRDEQYF
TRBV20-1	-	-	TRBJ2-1	TGCTGCCTCGGGGACTCCTACAATGAGCAGTTCTTC	CCLGDSYNEQFF
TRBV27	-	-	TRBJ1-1	TGTGCCAGCAGTTTGGGTCCATTGACGCTGGCTTTCTTT	CASSLGPLTLAFF